This is a list of T cell receptor beta chains from one sample in a study of stem cell transplantation in POMP-related autoinflammatory disease. TCRdb's copy holds only in-frame clones and misses some; the assay was immunoSEQ multiplex PCR. The top ten clones hold 0.55% to 0.85% of a sample with some 68,000 clones, roughly 93% of them seen once. Sequenced here: CD4+ T cells from PBMCs, sampled after stem cell transplantation. Every receptor here comes from a human patient with POMP-related autoinflammation and immune dysregulation (PRAID). The T cells may partly be graft donor cells. Both conserved end residues are trimmed from each CDR3. Each record gives: CDR3 protein, J gene, V gene, clone size. Where a row states a size, it is once, few, many or the class of an expanded clone; other rows omit it.

CDR3: ASSEGTSGGLQETQY
J: TRBJ2-5
V: TRBV9
size: NA

CDR3: ATSETSVETQY
J: TRBJ2-5
V: TRBV24-1
size: once

CDR3: ASGRDRNQPQH
J: TRBJ1-5
V: TRBV9
size: few

CDR3: ASGFALERDLNSPLH
J: TRBJ1-6
V: TRBV12-5
size: NA

CDR3: ASSPEWTDTQY
J: TRBJ2-3
V: TRBV11-2
size: NA

CDR3: ASSLGRVHQPQH
J: TRBJ1-5
V: TRBV7-2
size: NA

CDR3: ASRGAGTGYEQY
J: TRBJ2-7
V: TRBV28
size: NA

CDR3: ASSETGTVGYT
J: TRBJ1-2
V: TRBV6-1
size: NA

CDR3: SVDLYTGELF
J: TRBJ2-2
V: TRBV29-1
size: NA

CDR3: ASSQGWEQY
J: TRBJ2-7
V: TRBV12-3/TRBV12-4
size: NA

CDR3: ASQRRHSSSYEQY
J: TRBJ2-7
V: TRBV6-5
size: NA

CDR3: ASSYRLQRDTQY
J: TRBJ2-3
V: TRBV6-5
size: NA

CDR3: ASSTPGGSHTEAF
J: TRBJ1-1
V: TRBV7-3
size: NA

CDR3: ASSFSGDYEQY
J: TRBJ2-7
V: TRBV28
size: NA

CDR3: ASSLVGSPLH
J: TRBJ1-6
V: TRBV7-2
size: few

CDR3: ASSPSPLH
J: TRBJ1-6
V: TRBV23-1
size: NA

CDR3: ASRGTGHSPLH
J: TRBJ1-6
V: TRBV6-5
size: NA